This T cell receptor (beta chain) appears in the sequencing data of a study of tumor-infiltrating lymphocytes in primary liver carcinoma. Study-wide context: Read depth, roughly 3.5 to 8 million productive TCRbeta reads, did not differ significantly between tissues.

As regards this clonotype: The junction does not match germline at one end; this may be a read error.

Between roughly 17 and 30 mg of unsorted bulk tissue served as the source from which RNA and DNA were co-extracted. Among the patients, all had chronic HBV infection and none had been treated. A primer matching the constant region was used to make TCR beta cDNA from 500 to 650 ng of total RNA. Three nested multiplex PCR rounds, a slightly modified ARM-PCR, produced the libraries for TCR beta. Each of the first two PCR rounds ran approximately 11 cycles with TRBV1-TRBV30 forward and C-beta reverse primers. MiXCR was run by TCRdb on the multiplex PCR reads, yielding one entry per CDR3 protein. Here the sample spans 100,000 to 150,000 distinct CDR3 sequences, roughly three fifths being singletons. Germline assignment: CDR1 MNHEY and CDR2 SVGAGI. The CDR3 has 15 residues.

Sequenced sample: liver tumor tissue from sampling region 3. Subset denoted: tumor region T3, left-lateral pole. The clonotype was recovered from a woman aged 55-69 years with primary liver carcinoma and hepatitis B virus infection. The chain joins TRBV6-5 to TRBJ2-5; unclear D gene. This chain's CDR3 is CASNYSHDLGETQYF. The CDR3 DNA reads TGTGCTAGCAATTACTCTCATGACCTCGGGGAGACCCAGTACTTC.